This T cell receptor (beta chain) was captured by sequencing in a study of early T cells in non-severe SARS-CoV-2 infection. TCRdb re-derived calls from the 5' RACE reads in MiXCR, one entry per CDR3 protein. The sample contains roughly 70,000 distinct CDR3 sequences, roughly an eighth of which appear only once. Germline trimming cut 6 bases from V and 4 bases from J; bases unmatched to any gene: 10. The CDR3 has 16 residues. Germline V lookup: CDR1 KGHSH, CDR2 LQKENI. Sequencing was carried out using whole blood. The chain employs TRBV18 and TRBJ2-1; 9 bases are shared with TRBD1. The clonotype was recovered from an adult who was a healthcare worker with PCR-confirmed SARS-CoV-2 infection or an uninfected control (not recorded which). The CDR3 protein is CASSPLDRGYYNEQFF. DNA of the CDR3: TGTGCCAGCTCGCCCCTAGACAGGGGGTATTACAATGAGCAGTTCTTC. The complete variable domain, with remaining parts taken from reference TRBV18 and TRBJ2-1, reads NAGVMQNPRHLVRRRGQEARLRCSPMKGHSHVYWYRQLPEEGLKFMVYLQKENIIDESGMPKERFSAEFPKEGPSILRIQQVVRGDSAAYFCASSPLDRGYYNEQFFGPGTRLTVL.